The 15 T cell receptor beta chains below were found in one sample sequenced in a study of cytomegalovirus exposure and HLA in healthy donors. In the PCR, 60 Vbeta and 13 Jbeta primers were used. The assay was immunoSEQ multiplex PCR, and TCRdb's table has in-frame clones only and misses some. The data contain 150,000 to 200,000 clones, just over 75% of them singletons. Sequenced input: PBMCs. The receptors shown here come from a woman aged 25 to 39 in good health and CMV-seropositive.

The genes are TRBV10-3 and TRBJ2-6; the match to TRBD1 covers 8 bases. Unmatched junction bases numbered 3, after V lost 2 bases and J lost 3 bases. From germline, CDR1 is ENHRY and CDR2 SYGVKD. CDR3 length: 16 amino acids. The CDR3 reads CAISEAGGLGANVLTF. DNA of the CDR3: TGTGCCATCAGTGAGGCAGGGGGCCTTGGGGCCAACGTCCTGACTTTC.

The genes are TRBV28 and TRBJ2-1, with 7 bases fitting TRBD2. The V segment lost 4 bases and the J segment 0 bases; nucleotides outside the gene matches: 6. The CDR3 sequence is 16 residues long. Germline V gives CDR1 MDHEN, CDR2 SYDVKM. CDR3 bases: TGTGCCAGCAGTTCGCTAGCGGAGAGCTCCTACAATGAGCAGTTCTTC. Protein sequence: CASSSLAESSYNEQFF.

This chain uses TRBV4-2 with TRBJ2-5, with a possible D match to TRBD2 (5 bases). CDR1 and CDR2 from the germline V gene are LGHNA and YNFKEQ. The V end lost 5 bases, the J end lost 4 bases, and 17 bases lay between the germline ends. The CDR3 contains 15 residues. The CDR3 is CASSSLRELTETQYF. CDR3 in DNA: TGTGCCAGCAGCTCTTTAAGGGAGCTGACAGAGACCCAGTACTTC.

Only a few counts were recorded for this clone. The V gene is TRBV11-3, the J gene TRBJ1-1; a possible D gene is TRBD1 (5 bases). The CDR3 runs 12 residues. Germline values: CDR1 SGHNT, CDR2 YENEEA. The V end lost 5 bases, the J end lost 5 bases, and 9 bases lay between the germline ends. The chain's CDR3 is CASSGGGTEAFF. In nucleotides, the CDR3 is TGTGCCAGCAGCGGGGGGGGAACTGAAGCTTTCTTT.

This clone was found a few times. CDR3 sequence: CASSYYRRQTNEKLFF. The CDR3 region has the DNA TGTGCCAGCAGTTACTACCGGAGGCAAACTAATGAAAAACTGTTTTTT. The V gene is TRBV6-5, the J gene TRBJ1-4, with no clear D. V lost 1 base, J lost 1 base, and 10 bases lay in between. The CDR3 runs to 16 residues. CDR1 and CDR2 (germline): MNHEY, SVGAGI.

The chain joins TRBV5-6 to TRBJ2-7; 8 bases fit TRBD2. CDR1 and CDR2 from the germline V gene are SGHDT and YYEEEE. J was trimmed by 0 bases and V by 5 bases; bases with no gene match: 7. This CDR3 has 15 residues. The CDR3 nucleotides read TGTGCCAGCAGGGAGGTAAGCGGGAGCTCCTACGAGCAGTACTTC. Residues: CASREVSGSSYEQYF.

The rearrangement links TRBV20-1 to TRBJ1-1; D perhaps matches TRBD1 (6 bases). Germline lookup yields CDR1 DFQATT and CDR2 SNEGSKA (reference sequence). The length of the CDR3 is 10 residues. V was clipped by 5 bases and J by 8 bases, with 9 bases between them. CDR3 in DNA: TGCAGTGCTTCCGACAGGGAAGCTTTCTTT. Its protein product is CSASDREAFF.

V gene TRBV9 combines with J gene TRBJ2-1; TRBD1 might be the D (5 bases). V shed 0 bases and J shed 5 bases, with 9 bases lying between them. The CDR3 has 14 amino acids. Germline CDR1 reads SGDLS; CDR2 reads YYNGEE. This CDR3 is CASSVGGGDNEQFF. The CDR3 coding sequence is TGTGCCAGCAGCGTAGGGGGCGGAGACAATGAGCAGTTCTTC.

V is TRBV27 and J is TRBJ2-1, with 7 positions matching TRBD2. The V and J ends lost 2 bases and 8 bases, in that order; junction bases with no gene match: 9. Germline assignment: CDR1 MNHEY and CDR2 SMNVEV (reference sequence). The CDR3 sequence is 15 residues long. As DNA, the CDR3 is TGTGCCAGCAGTTTAGGCGGGAGAAAATTTGATGAGCAGTTCTTC. As protein: CASSLGGRKFDEQFF.

The V call is TRBV11-3, the J call TRBJ1-2, with TRBD1 matching 9 bases. CDR1 is SGHNT, CDR2 YENEEA, per germline. This CDR3 spans 15 amino acids. V was pared by 5 bases and J by 3 bases, with 7 bases of the junction left unmatched. CDR3 sequence reads: CASSASTGGYYGYTF. CDR3 DNA: TGTGCCAGCAGCGCCTCGACAGGGGGATACTATGGCTACACCTTC.

This clone came up a few times. The rearrangement links TRBV5-5 to TRBJ2-7; 10 nucleotides match TRBD2. Trimming removed 0 bases from V and 8 bases from J; junction bases left unmatched: 11. Germline V gives CDR1 SGHKS, CDR2 YYEKEE (reference sequence). The CDR3 is 16 amino acids. CDR3 in amino acids: CASSLAGSVAGGKQYF. As DNA, the CDR3 is TGTGCCAGCAGCTTGGCCGGGTCGGTAGCGGGAGGAAAGCAGTACTTC.

The V call is TRBV30, the J call TRBJ2-3; 9 bases match TRBD2. The CDR3 has 12 amino acids. Germline V CDR1 and CDR2: GTSNPN, SVGIG (reference sequence). Trimming took 0 bases from V and 14 from J; bases not matched to a gene: 6. CDR3 sequence reads: CAWSVRGRAAYF. The CDR3 DNA follows: TGTGCCTGGAGTGTACGCGGGAGGGCCGCGTATTTT.

Turning to this clone: Other DNA sequences in this sample translate to the same CDR3. The chain combines TRBV28 with TRBJ2-2, with a tentative D call TRBD1 (6 bases). The ends were cut back, 6 bases at V and 5 bases at J, with 25 bases in the middle. CDR1 MDHEN and CDR2 SYDVKM come from the germline V gene. CDR3 length equals 18 residues. CDR3 in amino acids: CASSDPRAGDKTTGELFF. The DNA of the CDR3 is TGTGCCAGCAGCGACCCACGGGCAGGGGATAAAACAACCGGGGAGCTGTTTTTT.

V and J are TRBV18 and TRBJ1-1, with a weak D call TRBD1 (6 bases). This CDR3 spans 13 amino acids. V was trimmed by 5 bases and J by 6 bases, leaving 13 bases between them. The germline gives CDR1 KGHSH, CDR2 LQKENI. The CDR3 sequence: CASSSGDSSEAFF. CDR3 coding DNA: TGTGCCAGCTCATCAGGGGATAGCTCTGAAGCTTTCTTT. Complete variable domain (other parts from reference TRBV18 and TRBJ1-1): NAGVMQNPRHLVRRRGQEARLRCSPMKGHSHVYWYRQLPEEGLKFMVYLQKENIIDESGMPKERFSAEFPKEGPSILRIQQVVRGDSAAYFCASSSGDSSEAFFGQGTRLTVV.

The V call is TRBV28, the J call TRBJ2-7; D not certain. The ends were cut back, 6 bases at V and 2 bases at J, with 14 bases in the middle. The CDR3 loop spans 14 amino acids. Germline assignment: CDR1 MDHEN and CDR2 SYDVKM. The CDR3 here is CASSPPLGAYEQYF. For the CDR3, the DNA is TGTGCCAGCAGCCCCCCCCTGGGCGCCTACGAGCAGTACTTC.